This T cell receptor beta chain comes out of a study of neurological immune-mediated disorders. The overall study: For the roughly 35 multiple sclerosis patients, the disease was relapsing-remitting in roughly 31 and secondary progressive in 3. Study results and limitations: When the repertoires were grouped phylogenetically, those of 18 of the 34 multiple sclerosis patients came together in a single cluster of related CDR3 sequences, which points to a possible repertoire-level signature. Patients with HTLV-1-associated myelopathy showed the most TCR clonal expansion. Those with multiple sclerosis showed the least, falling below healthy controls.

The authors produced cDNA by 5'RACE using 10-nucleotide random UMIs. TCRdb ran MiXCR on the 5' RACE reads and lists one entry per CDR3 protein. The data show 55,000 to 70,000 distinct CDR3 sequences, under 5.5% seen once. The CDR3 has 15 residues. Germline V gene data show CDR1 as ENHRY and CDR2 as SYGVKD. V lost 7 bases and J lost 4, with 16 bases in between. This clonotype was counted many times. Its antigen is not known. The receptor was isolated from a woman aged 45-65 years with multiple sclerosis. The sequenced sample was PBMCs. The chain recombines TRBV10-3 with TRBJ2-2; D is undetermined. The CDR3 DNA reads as TGTGCCATCAAGGAAGTGGCCGAGGTCACCGGGGAGCTGTTTTTT. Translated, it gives CAIKEVAEVTGELFF.